Shown below are 10 T cell receptor beta chains from a single sample sequenced in a study of blood T cell repertoires in COVID-19. Clones were sequenced by immunoSEQ multiplex PCR, and TCRdb holds only the in-frame ones, with some missing. The table has about 310,000 clones, around 84% seen once. Sequencing used PBMCs or T cells enriched from blood (not recorded which). These receptors all come from a young woman who had been exposed to COVID-19.

This clone has only one observation. This sequence joins TRBV27 and TRBJ2-7; TRBD2 matches 9 bases. Trimming took 6 bases from V and 2 from J; bases not matched to a gene: 11. The CDR3 sequence is 16 residues long. Germline V gene sequence: CDR1 MNHEY, CDR2 SMNVEV (reference sequence). CDR3 region: CASSRDSGSKPYEQYF. The DNA for the CDR3 is TGTGCCAGCAGCCGAGATAGCGGGAGTAAGCCCTACGAGCAGTACTTC.

The rearrangement joins TRBV28 to TRBJ1-1, with D possibly matching TRBD1 (5 bases). In germline, CDR1 is MDHEN, CDR2 SYDVKM. This CDR3 region has 13 residues. Between the trimmed V and J ends, which lost 5 bases and 7 bases, there was a span of 14 bases. CDR3: CASSRRQLFEAFF. The CDR3 DNA reads TGTGCCAGCAGTAGAAGACAGCTCTTTGAAGCTTTCTTT.

V and J are TRBV9 and TRBJ2-3, with 8 bases identical to TRBD2. V lost 3 bases to trimming and J lost 1 base; unmatched junction nucleotides: 4. This CDR3 contains 15 residues. Per germline, CDR1 SGDLS and CDR2 YYNGEE. CDR3 DNA sequence: TGTGCCAGCAGCGAATTGCGGGGGGGCACAGATACGCAGTATTTT. It yields the protein CASSELRGGTDTQYF.

This chain connects TRBV7-2 to TRBJ2-3, with 8 bases matching TRBD2. V was clipped by 5 bases and J by 3 bases; unmatched bases: 7. Germline loops: CDR1 SGHTA, CDR2 FQGNSA. The CDR3 sequence is 15 residues long. The CDR3 DNA follows: TGTGCCAGCAGCACCTTAGCGGGGTGGACAGATACGCAGTATTTT. This gives the protein CASSTLAGWTDTQYF.

The V and J genes are TRBV6-1 and TRBJ1-6, with 8 positions matching TRBD1. The germline V gene encodes CDR1 MNHNS and CDR2 SASEGT. CDR3 length equals 15 residues. V was pared by 1 base and J by 9 bases, with 5 bases of the junction left unmatched. In nucleotides, the CDR3 is TGTGCCAGCAGTGAAGTGGGGACAGGCAGTTCACCCCTCCACTTT. Translated, it gives CASSEVGTGSSPLHF.

CDR3 coding DNA: TGTGCCACCAGCCTCCCAGAAACAGGCCACGGTTATGGCTACACCTTC. Translating gives CATSLPETGHGYGYTF. This rearrangement joins TRBV24-1 to TRBJ1-2; possibly TRBD1 for D (5 bases). V dropped 7 bases and J dropped 5 bases, with 22 bases sitting between them. The length of the CDR3 is 16 residues. CDR1 KGHDR and CDR2 SFDVKD come from the germline V gene.

The chain's CDR3 is CASSPGLASNEQFF. CDR3 coding DNA: TGTGCCAGCAGCCCGGGACTAGCGTCAAATGAGCAGTTCTTC. This sequence joins TRBV27 and TRBJ2-1; 10 bases align to TRBD2. Germline loops: CDR1 MNHEY, CDR2 SMNVEV (reference sequence). The CDR3 is 14 residues long. V lost 6 bases, J lost 7 bases, and 6 bases stayed unmatched.

The chain links TRBV19 to TRBJ2-1; tentative D call: TRBD1 (5 bases). Germline CDR1 reads LNHDA; CDR2 reads SQIVND (reference sequence). The CDR3 covers 15 residues. V was pared by 2 bases and J by 7 bases, with 15 bases between. The CDR3 DNA reads as TGTGCCAGTAGTATACTAGGTGGGGCAGGGAATGAGCAGTTCTTC. It encodes CASSILGGAGNEQFF. Complete variable domain (other parts from reference TRBV19 and TRBJ2-1): DGGITQSPKYLFRKEGQNVTLSCEQNLNHDAMYWYRQDPGQGLRLIYYSQIVNDFQKGDIAEGYSVSREKKESFPLTVTSAQKNPTAFYLCASSILGGAGNEQFFGPGTRLTVL.

This clone appeared many times. The CDR3 reads CASSESTGTPHEQYF. CDR3 in DNA: TGCGCCAGCAGTGAGTCGACAGGTACGCCCCACGAGCAGTACTTC. The chain employs TRBV10-1 and TRBJ2-7, with D perhaps matching TRBD1 (6 bases). V was shortened by 0 bases and J by 5 bases, with 14 bases between the two germline ends. This CDR3 region has 15 residues. Germline V CDR1 and CDR2: WNHNN, SYGVQD (reference sequence).

The chain links TRBV5-1 to TRBJ2-3; 8 bases fit TRBD1. Germline CDR1 and CDR2: SGHRS and YFSETQ. The CDR3 contains 16 residues. V lost 0 bases and J lost 0; bases outside the gene matches: 3. CDR3 nucleotides: TGCGCCAGCAGCTTGGCGACAGGGGCGAGCACAGATACGCAGTATTTT. Translating gives CASSLATGASTDTQYF.